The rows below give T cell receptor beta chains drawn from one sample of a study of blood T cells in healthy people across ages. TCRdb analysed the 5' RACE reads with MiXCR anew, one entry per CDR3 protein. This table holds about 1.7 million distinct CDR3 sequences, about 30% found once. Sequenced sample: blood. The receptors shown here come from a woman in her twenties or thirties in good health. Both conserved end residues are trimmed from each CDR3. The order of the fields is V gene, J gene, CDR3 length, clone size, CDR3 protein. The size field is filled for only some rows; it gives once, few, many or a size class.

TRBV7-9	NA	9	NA	ASSQRIEQY
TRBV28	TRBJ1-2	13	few	ASSLWTSHFYGYT
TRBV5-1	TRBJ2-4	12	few	ASSRGTAKNIQY
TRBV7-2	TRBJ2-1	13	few	ASSLGRGLANEQF
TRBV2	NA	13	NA	ASSEKGLAGGEQY
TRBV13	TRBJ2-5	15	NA	ASSLITGGAVGETQY
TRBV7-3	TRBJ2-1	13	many	ASSLNAGSYNEQF
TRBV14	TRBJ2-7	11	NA	ASSQVRVGEQY
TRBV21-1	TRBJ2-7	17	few	ASSNSNPGQGFGSYEQY
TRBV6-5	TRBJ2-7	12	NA	ASSRAGGPIEQY
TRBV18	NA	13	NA	ASSRGQGIEYEQY
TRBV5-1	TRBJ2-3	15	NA	ASSSQLAGVYTDTQY
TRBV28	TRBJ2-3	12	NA	ASSQPGGGDTQY
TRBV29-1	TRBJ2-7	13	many	SVERTGKNFYEQY
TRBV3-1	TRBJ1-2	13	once	ASSLNPQGNYGYA
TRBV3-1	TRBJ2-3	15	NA	ASSQEAGLRRTDTQY
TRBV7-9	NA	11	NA	VSSSSLAETQY
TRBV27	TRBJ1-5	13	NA	ARSPDRGNNQPQH
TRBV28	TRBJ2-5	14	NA	ASSLRLGPGEETQY
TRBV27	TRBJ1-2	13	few	ASSSSGAASYGYT
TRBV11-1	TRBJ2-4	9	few	ASSSRAEQY
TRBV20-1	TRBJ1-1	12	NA	SARGTRGLTEAF
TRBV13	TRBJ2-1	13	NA	ASSVRTRGLFEQF
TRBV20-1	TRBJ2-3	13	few	SATGTSGEVDTQY
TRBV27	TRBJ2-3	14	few	ASTPSGGGLADTQY
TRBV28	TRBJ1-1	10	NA	ASSLSAREAF
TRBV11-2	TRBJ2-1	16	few	ASSSPGPLAGGINEQF
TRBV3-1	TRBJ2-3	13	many	ASSQAARETDTQY
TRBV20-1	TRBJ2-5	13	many	SAHRTSGGAETQY
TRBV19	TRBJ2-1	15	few	SSSLPGLASAVDEQF
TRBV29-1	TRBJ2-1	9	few	SVDAGNEQF
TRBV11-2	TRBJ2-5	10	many	ASSTSRETQY
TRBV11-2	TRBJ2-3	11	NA	ASSLHGRNMQY
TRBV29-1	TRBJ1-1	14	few	SVGGWGRGADTEAF
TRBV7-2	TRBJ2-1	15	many	ASSLRAIAGGWHEQF
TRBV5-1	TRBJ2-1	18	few	ASSRMTSGDGVSSYNEQF
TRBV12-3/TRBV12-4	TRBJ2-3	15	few	ASSSNMQLALTDTQY
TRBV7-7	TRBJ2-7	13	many	ASSAQDGSSYEQY
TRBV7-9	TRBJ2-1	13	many	ASSLVGQAYNEQF
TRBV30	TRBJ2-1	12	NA	AWSVMDRINEQF
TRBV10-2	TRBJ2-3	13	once	ASSNLGSGRDTQY
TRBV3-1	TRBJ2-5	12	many	ASSRGHIQETQY
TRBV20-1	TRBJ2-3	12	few	SAQTGGGTDTQY
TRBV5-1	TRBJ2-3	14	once	ASSMVAGGNTDTQY
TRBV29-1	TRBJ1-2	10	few	SVEDNGDGYT
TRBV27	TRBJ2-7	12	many	ASSLPSGGTEQY
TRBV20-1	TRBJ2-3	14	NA	SARGLAEISTDTQY
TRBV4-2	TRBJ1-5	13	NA	ASSQDIGSNQPQH
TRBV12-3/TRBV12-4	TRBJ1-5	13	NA	ASSLRVADYQPQH
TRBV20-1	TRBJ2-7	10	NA	SARTGTDEQY
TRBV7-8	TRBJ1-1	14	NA	ASSYRGRERDTEAF
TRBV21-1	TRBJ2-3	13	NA	ASRRGSPGTDTQY